This T cell receptor (beta chain) was recovered during a study of PD-1 blockade in mismatch repair-deficient tumors (dated by TCRdb to about 2017). In terms of the full investigation: Between September 2013 and late 2016, the trial enrolled roughly 86 consecutive patients with about eleven types of mismatch repair-deficient cancer, all of whom had received prior treatment and were progressing. Tumor-associated T cell clones were tracked in the peripheral blood of patients responding to PD-1 blockade by deep sequencing of TCR CDR3 regions. Summary of the overall study and its limitations: Tumor-resident clones, often undetectable in blood before treatment, expanded rapidly after pembrolizumab and then contracted, generally before radiologic responses.

Library preparation employed the immunoSEQ multiplex PCR assay. Held by TCRdb, this immuneACCESS table contains in-frame sequences only and omits some clones. Under half of the omission traces to an unresolved V gene where checked; the cause of the rest is unknown. The sample table records about 79,000 clones; approximately 78% of these occur just once. The top ten clones comprise less than 6.5% of the sample. About this clone itself: The antigen it binds to is not known. Base qualities were left out, and no much larger clone turns up one base away.

For each enrolled patient, mismatch repair deficiency was established using either polymerase chain reaction or immunohistochemistry. TCR sequencing was performed for three patients who responded to pembrolizumab therapy. Pembrolizumab PD-1 blockade was prospectively tested in advanced mismatch repair-deficient cancers, regardless of tissue of origin, in the phase II trial. Peripheral blood T cell samples were collected serially, before PD-1 blockade began and at several time points afterward. Blood sampling times were reported as weeks after the first pembrolizumab dose. V and J are trimmed by 5 bases and 2 bases, and the gene matches miss 4 bases of the junction. From the germline V gene, CDR1 is SGHAT and CDR2 is FQNNGV. The CDR3, cysteine through phenylalanine, is 15 amino acids long. Just the 45-base CDR3 DNA is kept, in frame starting at base 1.

This material consisted of peripheral blood, taken 44 weeks after starting pembrolizumab. The rearranged chain carries TRBV11-2 and TRBJ1-4; 8 central bases correspond to TRBD1. The receptor was derived from an adult with mismatch repair-deficient cancer. The nucleotide sequence is given as TGTGCCAGCAGCGGACAGGGTATGACTAATGAAAAACTGTTTTTT. It is translated as CASSGQGMTNEKLFF.